These T cell receptor beta chains were read from a single sample in a study of CD8+ T cells in alopecia areata. Data came from immunoSEQ multiplex PCR; TCRdb stores just in-frame clones and leaves some out. The sample lists 270,000 or so clones; 55% to 70% were seen once. The sample here was CD4+ T cells sorted from blood, taken at week 24, from a patient treated with tofacitinib. These receptors were obtained from a human donor with alopecia areata. Each CDR3 is given with its conserved first and last residue. D genes are given only for firm matches. Not every row has a clone size; where given, it reads once, few, many or a size class.

V gene	clone size	J gene	D gene	CDR3 DNA	CDR3 protein
TRBV4-1	NA	TRBJ1-2	NA	TGCGCCAGCAGGCCCAGGTCTAATTGGGAGGGCTACACCTTC	CASRPRSNWEGYTF
TRBV7-6	NA	TRBJ1-4	NA	TGTGCCAGCAGCTTAGTAGGGGCGGATGAAAAACTGTTTTTT	CASSLVGADEKLFF
TRBV6-5	NA	TRBJ1-6	NA	TGTGCCAGCAGTTCGACAGGAGTCAATTCACCCCTCCACTTT	CASSSTGVNSPLHF
TRBV5-1	NA	TRBJ2-7	TRBD1	TGCGCCAGCAGCACGGGACAGGGGTACGAGCAGTACTTC	CASSTGQGYEQYF
TRBV4-2	NA	TRBJ2-7	NA	TGTGCCAGCAGCCAACAACTAGCCATAGTGGAGCAGTACTTC	CASSQQLAIVEQYF
TRBV28	NA	TRBJ2-4	NA	TGTGCCAGCAGTTTTACCCCGCCGGGCATTCAGTACTTC	CASSFTPPGIQYF
TRBV5-6	NA	TRBJ1-1	NA	TGTGCCAGCAGCCATTCGGGCGGGCCCACTGAAGCTTTCTTT	CASSHSGGPTEAFF
TRBV5-1	NA	TRBJ1-4	TRBD1	TGCGCCAGCGCCACGGGAGGAGGACAGGGTGAAAAACTGTTTTTT	CASATGGGQGEKLFF
TRBV19	few	TRBJ2-5	TRBD2	TGTGCCAGTAGAACTAGCGGGGGGATGCAAGAGACCCAGTACTTC	CASRTSGGMQETQYF
TRBV5-1	NA	TRBJ1-1	NA	TGCGCCAGCAGCCCACAAGGAACTAACGCTGAAGCTTTCTTT	CASSPQGTNAEAFF
TRBV5-1	few	TRBJ2-3	NA	TGCGCCAGCAGCTTGGCGAGGACGGGAGACACAGATACGCAGTATTTT	CASSLARTGDTDTQYF
TRBV30	NA	TRBJ2-1	TRBD2	TGTGCCTGGAGCTCGGGACTAGCGGCTTACAATGAGCAGTTCTTC	CAWSSGLAAYNEQFF
TRBV9	NA	TRBJ2-7	NA	TGTGCCAGCAGCGTAGACCCGCGGACAGCATACGAGCAGTACTTC	CASSVDPRTAYEQYF
TRBV7-9	NA	TRBJ2-5	NA	TGTGCCAGCAGCTTTCAAGAAGGGACCCAGTACTTC	CASSFQEGTQYF
TRBV6-4	NA	TRBJ2-3	TRBD2	TGTGCCAGCAGTGCTCTAGCGGGGGGAAGCACAGATACGCAGTATTTT	CASSALAGGSTDTQYF
TRBV7-9	NA	TRBJ2-7	NA	TGTGCCAGCAGCTTAGAGGGGGACTCCTACGAGCAGTACTTC	CASSLEGDSYEQYF
TRBV29-1	few	TRBJ1-5	NA	TGCAGCGTTTCGGCAGGCGTCAGCAATCAGCCCCAGCATTTT	CSVSAGVSNQPQHF
TRBV27	NA	TRBJ1-4	TRBD1	TGTGCCAGCAGCTATACAGGGGAGGTTGAAAAACTGTTTTTT	CASSYTGEVEKLFF
TRBV7-3	few	TRBJ2-3	TRBD2	TGTGCCAGCAGCTTGGGACTAACCACAGATACGCAGTATTTT	CASSLGLTTDTQYF
TRBV5-1	NA	TRBJ2-5	NA	TGCGCCAGCATGAACATGGCCGACCGAGAGACCCAGTACTTC	CASMNMADRETQYF
TRBV29-1	NA	TRBJ2-7	NA	TGCAGCGTTGATCCTTTAGTGGGCGAGCAGTACTTC	CSVDPLVGEQYF
TRBV29-1	NA	TRBJ1-2	NA	TGCAGCGTTGATGCAGGACAGCCAACCTATGGCTACACCTTC	CSVDAGQPTYGYTF
TRBV30	once	TRBJ1-1	NA	TGTGCCTGGAGCGCGGGACTGATGAACACTGAAGCTTTCTTT	CAWSAGLMNTEAFF
TRBV30	NA	TRBJ1-4	TRBD1	TGTGCCTGGAGAGGAAAGACAGGGGGCGGTAATGAAAAACTGTTTTTT	CAWRGKTGGGNEKLFF
TRBV30	NA	TRBJ1-2	TRBD1	TGTGCCTGGGTTAAGGACAGGCTCTATGGCTACACCTTC	CAWVKDRLYGYTF
TRBV29-1	NA	TRBJ1-5	NA	TGCAGCCCCAGGTCGGCGCCCCAGCATTTT	CSPRSAPQHF
TRBV9	NA	TRBJ1-1	TRBD1	TGTGCCGGCGCCCGGGACAGGAACACTGAAGCTTTCTTT	CAGARDRNTEAFF
TRBV2	NA	TRBJ2-7	TRBD1	TGTGCCAGCAGTGAACCCCGACAGGGGGTTGGCTACGAGCAGTACTTC	CASSEPRQGVGYEQYF
TRBV6-6	once	TRBJ2-5	NA	TGTGCCAGCAGTTTAGGCGAGAGAGAGACCCAGTACTTC	CASSLGERETQYF
TRBV5-1	NA	TRBJ2-5	NA	TGCGCCAGCAGCTTTCGTTTGCAAGAGACCCAGTACTTC	CASSFRLQETQYF
TRBV6-5	few	TRBJ2-1	NA	TGTGCCAGCAGTTACGCGGGGAGCCGGGATGAGCAGTTCTTC	CASSYAGSRDEQFF
TRBV19	NA	TRBJ2-4	TRBD2	TGTGCCAGTAGTATAGTCGTGAGTAGCGGGGGGAACATTCAGTACTTC	CASSIVVSSGGNIQYF
TRBV6-6	few	TRBJ2-2	NA	TGTGCCAGCAGCTCCCGAGGGGGGACCGGGGAGCTGTTTTTT	CASSSRGGTGELFF
TRBV29-1	few	TRBJ2-1	TRBD1	TGCAGCGTTGAAGACGGACAGGCGTACAATGAGCAGTTCTTC	CSVEDGQAYNEQFF
TRBV6-5	few	TRBJ1-4	NA	TGTGCCAGCAGTTACAGGCTCTTCCAAGGTGGAAAACTGTTTTTT	CASSYRLFQGGKLFF
TRBV5-1	NA	TRBJ2-7	NA	TGCGCCAGCAGCATGGACAACTCCTACGAGCAGTACTTC	CASSMDNSYEQYF
TRBV30	NA	TRBJ2-3	TRBD2	TGTGCCTGGAGTGTACCCAGCGGGGGTGCAGATACGCAGTATTTT	CAWSVPSGGADTQYF
TRBV15	NA	TRBJ1-2	NA	TGTGCCACCAGCAGAGATCTTCGGCAGGGAGGTAACTATGGCTACACCTTC	CATSRDLRQGGNYGYTF
TRBV28	NA	TRBJ2-3	NA	TGTGCCAGCAGTTCTAGCCGCGCGGGGTACACAGATACGCAGTATTTT	CASSSSRAGYTDTQYF
TRBV9	once	TRBJ1-2	NA	TGTGCCAGCGGCGGAGAGAAGAGTACTCTTTATGGCTACACCTTC	CASGGEKSTLYGYTF
TRBV2	NA	TRBJ2-1	NA	TGTGCCAGCAGGAGCGGCCCGGGCGAGCAGTTCTTC	CASRSGPGEQFF
TRBV30	few	TRBJ2-5	NA	TGTGCTCGAGAGGGAAAAGAGACCCAGTACTTC	CAREGKETQYF
TRBV7-9	NA	TRBJ2-7	NA	TGTGCCAGCAGCTTAAATGAGGGCTACGAGCAGTACTTC	CASSLNEGYEQYF
TRBV7-9	NA	TRBJ2-7	NA	TGTGCCAGCAGCTTCCAGTTGGTCGGCTCCTACGAGCAGTACTTC	CASSFQLVGSYEQYF
TRBV28	many	TRBJ1-1	NA	TGTGCCAGCAGGAGGGACACACTTGAAGCTTTCTTT	CASRRDTLEAFF
TRBV15	few	TRBJ2-2	NA	TGTGCCACCAGCAGCTACTCTAGGGTGAACACCGGGGAGCTGTTTTTT	CATSSYSRVNTGELFF
TRBV2	NA	TRBJ1-5	NA	TGTGCCAGCAGTGACAATAGCAATCAGCCCCAGCATTTT	CASSDNSNQPQHF
TRBV7-2	NA	TRBJ2-3	NA	TGTGCCAGCAGCTTGTCGGTCCTAAATAGAGATACGCAGTATTTT	CASSLSVLNRDTQYF
TRBV5-1	NA	TRBJ2-5	NA	TGCGCCAGCAGCTTGGCGGGGGATTTGGCCCAGTACTTC	CASSLAGDLAQYF
TRBV11-2	few	TRBJ2-2	NA	TGTGCCAGCAGCTTAGACCTAGGGTTGAACACCGGGGAGCTGTTTTTT	CASSLDLGLNTGELFF
TRBV6-1	NA	TRBJ2-1	NA	TGTGCCAGCAGTGAAAGCCCGGGGCGGTTCTTC	CASSESPGRFF
TRBV28	few	TRBJ2-1	NA	TGTGCCAGCAGTTCACTCCAAGGACAGCCTCGACAGTTCTTC	CASSSLQGQPRQFF
TRBV5-1	NA	TRBJ1-2	TRBD1	TGCGCCAGCAGCTATGACAGGGCCTATGGCTACACCTTC	CASSYDRAYGYTF
TRBV19	NA	TRBJ2-5	TRBD2	TGTGCCAGTGCGACTAGCGGGGCAATAGAAGAGACCCAGTACTTC	CASATSGAIEETQYF